The sample holds a few counts of the clone carrying this T cell receptor beta chain. The antigen is not known. One junction end disagrees with the germline gene, perhaps due to a read error. This record comes from a study of cytomegalovirus exposure and HLA in healthy donors. The study's findings and limits: Most TCR beta V segments were productive about 87% or about 30% of the time in an earlier analysis.

This CDR3 region has 17 residues. Use of 60 Vbeta and 13 Jbeta primers characterized the PCR. Produced via immunoSEQ multiplex PCR; TCRdb's table is partial and in-frame only. Here the sample spans 150,000 to 200,000 clones, 70% to 90% being singletons. The receptor's source is a man aged 18 to 35 in good health and CMV-seropositive. This chain links TRBV23-1 with TRBJ2-4, with a possible D match to TRBD2 (5 bases). TRBV23-1 is flagged as an ORF with uncertain function. The sequencing sample was made of PBMCs. The CDR3 region has the DNA TGCGCCAGCAGTCAATCGCGAGGGTCGGGCACCAAAAACAGTCAGTACTTC. Amino acid sequence: CASSQSRGSGTKNSQYF.